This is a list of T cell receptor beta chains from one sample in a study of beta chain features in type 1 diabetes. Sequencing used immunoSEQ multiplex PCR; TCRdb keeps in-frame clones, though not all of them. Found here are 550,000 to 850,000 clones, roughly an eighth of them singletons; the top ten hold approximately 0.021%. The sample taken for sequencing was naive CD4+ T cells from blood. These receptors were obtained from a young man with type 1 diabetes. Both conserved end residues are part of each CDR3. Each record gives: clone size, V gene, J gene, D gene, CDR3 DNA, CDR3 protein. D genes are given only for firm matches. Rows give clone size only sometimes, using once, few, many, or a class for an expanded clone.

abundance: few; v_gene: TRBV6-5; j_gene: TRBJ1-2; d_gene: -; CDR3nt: TGTGCCAGCAGTTACTTGCTGGGGGGTAACTATGGCTACACCTTC; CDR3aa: CASSYLLGGNYGYTF
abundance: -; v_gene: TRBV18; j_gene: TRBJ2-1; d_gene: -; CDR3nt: TGTGCCAGCTCACAAACCGTTCCGGTAGGCAACAATGAGCAGTTCTTC; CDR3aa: CASSQTVPVGNNEQFF
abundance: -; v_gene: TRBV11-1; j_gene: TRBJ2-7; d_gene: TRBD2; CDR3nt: TGTGCCTGTGGGACTAGCGGGGTTTACGAGCAGTACTTC; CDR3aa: CACGTSGVYEQYF
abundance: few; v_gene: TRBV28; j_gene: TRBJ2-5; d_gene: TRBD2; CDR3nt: TGTGCCAGCAGTCCCCCTTGGGGGAAGGGGACTAGCGGGGGGCAAGAGACCCAGTACTTC; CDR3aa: CASSPPWGKGTSGGQETQYF
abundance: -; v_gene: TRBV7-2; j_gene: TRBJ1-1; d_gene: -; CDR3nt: TGTGCCAGCAGCTTAGAGGCCGCTGAAGCTTTCTTT; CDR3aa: CASSLEAAEAFF
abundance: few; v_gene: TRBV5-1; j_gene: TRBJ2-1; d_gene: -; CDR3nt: TGCGCCAGCAGCTTGGGCCCAGCCTCCAATGAGCAGTTCTTC; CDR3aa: CASSLGPASNEQFF
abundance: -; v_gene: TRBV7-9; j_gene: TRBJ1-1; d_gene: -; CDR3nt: TGTGCCAGCAGCTTATCAGCTGGAAACACTGAAGCTTTCTTT; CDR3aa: CASSLSAGNTEAFF
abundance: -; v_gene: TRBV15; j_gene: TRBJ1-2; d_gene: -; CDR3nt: TGTGCCACCACCCAGGGACGGAACTATGGCTACACCTTC; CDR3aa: CATTQGRNYGYTF
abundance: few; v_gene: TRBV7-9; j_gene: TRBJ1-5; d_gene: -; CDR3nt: TGTGCCAGCAGCTTAGTAGTGGGGCAGCCCCAGCATTTT; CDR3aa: CASSLVVGQPQHF
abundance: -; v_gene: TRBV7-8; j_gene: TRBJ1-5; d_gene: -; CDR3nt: TGTGCCAGCAGCTTATCCATGGCCGTCAGGGCTCAGCCCCAGCATTTT; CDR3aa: CASSLSMAVRAQPQHF
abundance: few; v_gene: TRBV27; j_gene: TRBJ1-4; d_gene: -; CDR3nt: TGTGCCAGCGGAGAACTGGGGGCTAATGAAAAACTGTTTTTT; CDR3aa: CASGELGANEKLFF
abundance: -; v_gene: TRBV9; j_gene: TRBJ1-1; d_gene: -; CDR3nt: TGTGCCAGCAGCGCCCTCTCCCCTATGAACACTGAAGCTTTCTTT; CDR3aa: CASSALSPMNTEAFF
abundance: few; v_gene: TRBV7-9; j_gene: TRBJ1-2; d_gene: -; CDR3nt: TGTGCCAGCAGCCGGACAGCGGTAACGCGTGGTGTCTATGGCTACACCTTC; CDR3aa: CASSRTAVTRGVYGYTF
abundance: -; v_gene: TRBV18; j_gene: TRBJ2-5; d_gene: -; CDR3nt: TGTGCCAGCTCACTGAGGGACGGACAAGAGACCCAGTACTTC; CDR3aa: CASSLRDGQETQYF
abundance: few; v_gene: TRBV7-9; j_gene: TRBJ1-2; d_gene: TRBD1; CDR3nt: TGTGCCAGCAGCGGCGGACAGGGGTATGGCTACACCTTC; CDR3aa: CASSGGQGYGYTF
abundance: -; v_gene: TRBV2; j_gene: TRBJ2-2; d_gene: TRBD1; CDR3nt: TGTGCCAGCAGGGGACAGGGTTCAAGCGGGGAGCTGTTTTTT; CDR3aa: CASRGQGSSGELFF
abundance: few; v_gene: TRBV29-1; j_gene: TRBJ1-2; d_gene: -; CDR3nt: TGCAGCGTTGAGTTCGGCTACACCTTC; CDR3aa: CSVEFGYTF
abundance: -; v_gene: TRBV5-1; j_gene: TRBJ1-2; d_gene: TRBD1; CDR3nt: TGCGCCAGCAGCTATGGGACAGCCACAAACTATGGCTACACCTTC; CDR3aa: CASSYGTATNYGYTF
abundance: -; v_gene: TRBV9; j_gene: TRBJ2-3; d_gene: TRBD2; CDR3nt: TGTGCCACGGGGGGGCTAACCACAGATACGCAGTATTTT; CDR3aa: CATGGLTTDTQYF
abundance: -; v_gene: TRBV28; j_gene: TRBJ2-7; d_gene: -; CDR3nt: TGTGCCAGCACCACACCCTCGGAGAGCTCCTACGAGCAGTACTTC; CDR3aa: CASTTPSESSYEQYF
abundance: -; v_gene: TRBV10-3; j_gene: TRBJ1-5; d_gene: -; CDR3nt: TGTGCCATCAGGGACAGTTATAGCAATCAGCCCCAGCATTTT; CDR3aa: CAIRDSYSNQPQHF
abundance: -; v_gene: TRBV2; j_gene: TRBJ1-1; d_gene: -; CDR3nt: TGTGCCAGCAGTGATGGGATTTGGGGCACTGAAGCTTTCTTT; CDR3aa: CASSDGIWGTEAFF
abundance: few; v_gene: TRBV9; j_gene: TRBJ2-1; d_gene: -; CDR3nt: TGTGCCAGCAGCCCCGAGGTAATTCCTTGGAATGAGCAGTTCTTC; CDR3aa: CASSPEVIPWNEQFF
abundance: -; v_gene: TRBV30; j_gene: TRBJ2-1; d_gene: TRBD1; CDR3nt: TGTGCCTGGAGCTCGACAGGGGATGAGCAGTTCTTC; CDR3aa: CAWSSTGDEQFF
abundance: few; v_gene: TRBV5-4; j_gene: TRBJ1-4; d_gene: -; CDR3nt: TGTGCCAGCAGCGTCCAAGGACCAACTAATGAAAAACTGTTTTTT; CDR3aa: CASSVQGPTNEKLFF
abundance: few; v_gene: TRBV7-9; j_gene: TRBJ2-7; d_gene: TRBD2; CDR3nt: TGTGCCAGCAGCCCCAGCGGGGTATGGTACTTC; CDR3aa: CASSPSGVWYF
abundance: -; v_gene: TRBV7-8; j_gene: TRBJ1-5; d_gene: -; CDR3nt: TGTGCCAGCAGCTTAGCGTTCCAGCCCCAGCATTTT; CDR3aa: CASSLAFQPQHF
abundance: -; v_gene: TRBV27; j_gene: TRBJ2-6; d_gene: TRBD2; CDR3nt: TGTGCCAGCATGTCCGAGCGGGGGGCCGCTCCCAAATCTGGGGCCAACGTCCTGACTTTC; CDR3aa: CASMSERGAAPKSGANVLTF
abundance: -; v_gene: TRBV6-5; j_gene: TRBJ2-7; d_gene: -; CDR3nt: TGTGCCAGCAGGGGAGGAGTTACCTACGAGCAGTACTTC; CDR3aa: CASRGGVTYEQYF
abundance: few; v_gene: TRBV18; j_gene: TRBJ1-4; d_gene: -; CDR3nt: TGTGCCAGCTCACCACCCCGTGGGGGGACTAATGAAAAACTGTTTTTT; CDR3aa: CASSPPRGGTNEKLFF
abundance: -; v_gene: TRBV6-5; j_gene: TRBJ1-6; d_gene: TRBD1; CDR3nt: TGTGCCAGCAGCCTTCGGGGACAGGGTTATTCACCCCTCCACTTT; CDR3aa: CASSLRGQGYSPLHF
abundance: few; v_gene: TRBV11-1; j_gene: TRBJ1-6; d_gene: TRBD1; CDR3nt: TGTGCCAGCAGCTTAGAGGCAAGACAGGGGAATTCACCCCTCCACTTT; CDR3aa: CASSLEARQGNSPLHF
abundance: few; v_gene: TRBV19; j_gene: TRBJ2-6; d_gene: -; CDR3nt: TGTGCCAGCAACGCCGAGCGCTCTGGGGCCAACGTCCTGACTTTC; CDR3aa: CASNAERSGANVLTF
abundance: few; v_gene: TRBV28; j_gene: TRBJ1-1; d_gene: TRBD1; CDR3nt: TGTGCCAGCAGTGCCTTCTCGACAGGGTACACTGAAGCTTTCTTT; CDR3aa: CASSAFSTGYTEAFF
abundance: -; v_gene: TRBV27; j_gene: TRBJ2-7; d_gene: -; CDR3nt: TGTGCCAGCAGTTTGTCCAGGGCAGGGTCCTACGAGCAGTACTTC; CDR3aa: CASSLSRAGSYEQYF
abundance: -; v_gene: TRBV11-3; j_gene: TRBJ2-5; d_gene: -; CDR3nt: TGTGCCAGCAGCTTGATCTGGGGGACCCAGTACTTC; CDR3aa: CASSLIWGTQYF
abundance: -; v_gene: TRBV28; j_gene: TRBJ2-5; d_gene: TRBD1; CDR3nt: TGTGCCAGCACCCTGAGGGACAGGAAAGAGACCCAGTACTTC; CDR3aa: CASTLRDRKETQYF
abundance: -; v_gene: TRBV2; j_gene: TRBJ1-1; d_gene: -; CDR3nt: TGTGCCAGCAGTTTTACAGAGAACACTGAAGCTTTCTTT; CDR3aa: CASSFTENTEAFF
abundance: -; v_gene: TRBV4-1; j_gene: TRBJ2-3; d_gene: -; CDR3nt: TGCGCCAGCAGCCCCCGGGGGGACATCACAGATACGCAGTATTTT; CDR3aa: CASSPRGDITDTQYF
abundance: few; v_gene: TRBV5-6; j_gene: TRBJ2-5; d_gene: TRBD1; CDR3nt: TGTGCCAGCAGCCCTACGACAGGGTCGGGGGAGACCCAGTACTTC; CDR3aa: CASSPTTGSGETQYF
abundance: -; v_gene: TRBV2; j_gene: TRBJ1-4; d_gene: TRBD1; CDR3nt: TGTGCCAGCAGGGGACAGGGGGCGAATGAAAAACTGTTTTTT; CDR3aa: CASRGQGANEKLFF
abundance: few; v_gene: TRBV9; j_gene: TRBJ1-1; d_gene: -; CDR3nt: TGTGCCAGCAGCCTCATGGGGAAGTGGGGACGAAAAGCTTTCTTT; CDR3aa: CASSLMGKWGRKAFF
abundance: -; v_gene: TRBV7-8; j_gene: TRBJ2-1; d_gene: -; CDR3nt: TGTGCCAGCAGCCTCGAGGGGGGCCCCTACAATGAGCAGTTCTTC; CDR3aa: CASSLEGGPYNEQFF
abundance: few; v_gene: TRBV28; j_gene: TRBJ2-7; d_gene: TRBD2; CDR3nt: TGTGCCAGCAGTATCCTGGGACTAGCGGGGGTCGGCGAGCAGTACTTC; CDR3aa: CASSILGLAGVGEQYF
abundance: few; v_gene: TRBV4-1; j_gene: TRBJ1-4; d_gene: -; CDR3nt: TGCGCCAGCAGCCAAGACGGGGGGCAGGCTAATGAAAAACTGTTTTTT; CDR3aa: CASSQDGGQANEKLFF
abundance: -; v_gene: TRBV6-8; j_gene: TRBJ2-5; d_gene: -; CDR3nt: TGTGCCAGCTACCCCACGGTCGGCGGGGAGACCCAGTACTTC; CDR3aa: CASYPTVGGETQYF
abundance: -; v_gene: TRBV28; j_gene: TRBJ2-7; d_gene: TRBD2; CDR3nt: TGTGCCGGCCGTGGGGGAGGGGCCCACGAGCAGTACTTC; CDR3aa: CAGRGGGAHEQYF
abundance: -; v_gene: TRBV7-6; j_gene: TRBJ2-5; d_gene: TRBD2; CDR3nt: TGTGCCAGCAGGCCGGGACCGAAGGATACTAGCGGGGGTTGGATTACAAGGGAGACCCAGTACTTC; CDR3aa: CASRPGPKDTSGGWITRETQYF
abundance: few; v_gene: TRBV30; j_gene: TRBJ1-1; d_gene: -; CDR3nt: TGTGCCTGGAATGGTCTGAGGGACACTGAAGCTTTCTTT; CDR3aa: CAWNGLRDTEAFF
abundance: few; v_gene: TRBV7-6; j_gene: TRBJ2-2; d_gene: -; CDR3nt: TGTGCCAGCAGCTCCGGGGGGAACACCGGGGAGCTGTTTTTT; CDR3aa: CASSSGGNTGELFF
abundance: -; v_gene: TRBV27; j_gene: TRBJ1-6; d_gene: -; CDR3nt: TGTGCCAGCACTGAGGGCTCCTATAATTCACCCCTCCACTTT; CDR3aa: CASTEGSYNSPLHF
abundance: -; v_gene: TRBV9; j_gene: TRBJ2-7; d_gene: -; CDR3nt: TGTGCCAGCAGCGTATATCGAGAGGGGCACGAGCAGTACTTC; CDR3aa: CASSVYREGHEQYF
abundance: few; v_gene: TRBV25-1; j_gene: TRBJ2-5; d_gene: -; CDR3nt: TGTGCCACCAGCCCGCCAGTCCAAGAGACCCAGTACTTC; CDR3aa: CATSPPVQETQYF
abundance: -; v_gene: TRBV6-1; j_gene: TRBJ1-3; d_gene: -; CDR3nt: TGTGCCGCGTATGGTAGACAGTCTGGAAACACCATATATTTT; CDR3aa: CAAYGRQSGNTIYF
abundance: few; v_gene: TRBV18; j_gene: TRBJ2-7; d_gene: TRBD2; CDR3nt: TGTGCCAGCTCACCCTCGAGCGGGGGCGAGCAGTACTTC; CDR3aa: CASSPSSGGEQYF
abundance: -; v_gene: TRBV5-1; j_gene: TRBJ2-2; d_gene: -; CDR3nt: TGCGCCAGCAGTATCACCGGGGAGCTGTTTTTT; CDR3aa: CASSITGELFF